The source of this TCR beta chain is a study of shared clonotypes between healthy human individuals. Study overall: For every donor, three CD4 naive, three CD4 memory, two CD8 naive and one CD8 memory plates were used. Whole-study results and caveats: Among non-shared clonotypes, generation probabilities were lower than among those shared by all four donors.

The CDR3 loop spans 14 amino acids. The V gene end was trimmed by 0 bases and the J gene end by 5 bases; junction bases not matched to a gene: 0. CDR1 is SGHRS, CDR2 YFSETQ, per germline. The table came from immunoSEQ multiplex PCR; TCRdb's copy has only in-frame clones and leaves some out. The sample has over a million clones; around 95% are singletons. A word on this clone: Its antigen is undetermined. This same CDR3 is encoded by further DNA sequences in the sample.

The specimen sequenced was naive CD4+ T cells sorted from blood. This sample's subset: CD45RA+ positively selected. The sequence came from a man aged 25-45 years in good health. The V and J genes are TRBV5-1 and TRBJ1-5, with 9 nucleotides matching TRBD1. The CDR3 DNA follows: TGCGCCAGCAGCTTGGGACAGGGGGATCAGCCCCAGCATTTT. Residues: CASSLGQGDQPQHF.